This TCR beta chain originates from a study of T cells in Graves' hyperthyroidism and ophthalmopathy. Study results and limitations: The model identified upcoming ophthalmopathy a median 6.5 months ahead of onset.

Researchers took RNA transcripts and amplified the TCR beta CDR3 regions from them. With the HTBI primer set, the TCR CDR3 went through a first round of RT-PCR. MiXCR, run by TCRdb on the multiplex PCR reads, gives a single entry per CDR3 protein. The table lists about 620,000 distinct CDR3 sequences, around 15% of them singletons. The study enrolled patients aged 18 to 65 with newly diagnosed hyperthyroidism of under 2 months' duration. Uncontrolled infection, other autoimmune disease, pregnancy or lactation disqualified patients from enrolment. As regards this clonotype: Its antigen is still unknown.

Germline-derived CDR1 and CDR2 are SGHRS and YFSETQ. V was cut by 0 bases and J by 2 bases, with 15 bases left in between. This CDR3 has 16 amino acids. Sequences were obtained from blood. The TCR comes from a woman aged 25 to 39 with Graves' hyperthyroidism. The chain joins TRBV5-1 to TRBJ2-7; unclear D gene. The CDR3 sequence: CASSLAVGGETYEQYF. The CDR3 coding sequence is TGCGCCAGCAGCTTGGCCGTCGGCGGAGAGACCTACGAGCAGTACTTC.